This T cell receptor (beta chain) was captured by sequencing in a study of T-cell reconstitution after alpha-beta-depleted transplantation in children. General study findings and limits: A year post-transplant, T-cell counts and diversity derived mostly from newly produced T cells. Alpha-beta T cells about two months after transplant reportedly derived from several hundred expanded graft clones. Recipient T cells and thymic progenitors that survived were the source of the high TCRbeta diversity seen at day 60 in some patients.

The authors prepared the TCRbeta library with unique molecular identifiers. Each CDR3 protein gets one entry after TCRdb re-called the PCR reads with MiXCR. The sample lists 500,000 to 750,000 distinct CDR3 sequences; 27% were seen once. This clonotype was picked up a small number of times. Its antigen remains unidentified. This CDR3 comprises 14 residues. The V and J ends lost 6 bases and 1 base respectively, with 12 bases between them. The receptor comes from a boy younger than two with Wiskott-Aldrich syndrome, due to receive a stem cell transplant. The sequencing here drew on PBMCs, taken before TCRalphabeta/CD19-depleted stem cell transplant. The chain uses TRBV12-3 or TRBV12-4 and TRBJ1-1, with D possibly being TRBD1 (5 bases). The CDR3 DNA reads as TGTGCCAGCAGCTGGGGCGCCCGGAACACTGAAGCTTTCTTT. Translated: CASSWGARNTEAFF.